Listed here is a single T cell receptor beta chain. Its specificity is unknown. The TCRbeta library incorporated unique molecular identifiers. TCRdb passed the PCR reads through MiXCR, listing each CDR3 protein once. The sample carries approximately 300,000 distinct CDR3 sequences, over 9.5% recorded once. The sample is drawn from a study of T-cell reconstitution after alpha-beta-depleted transplantation in children. General observations from the study: It was reported that alpha-beta T cells came from several hundred expanded graft clones (about two months after transplant). Several patients had high TCRbeta diversity at day 60; it came from surviving recipient T cells and thymic progenitors. T cells produced anew were the main source of T-cell counts and diversity one year after transplant.

This CDR3 has 13 amino acids. Germline CDR1 is KGHDR and CDR2 is SFDVKD. V was pared by 4 bases and J by 14 bases, with 10 bases of the junction left unmatched. This chain links TRBV24-1 with TRBJ2-3; 8 nucleotides line up with TRBD1. This specimen consisted of PBMCs, obtained before TCRalphabeta/CD19-depleted stem cell transplant. The clonotype comes from a boy in the first two years of life with acute myeloid leukemia, due to receive a stem cell transplant. The CDR3 DNA reads as TGTGCCACCAGTGACTGGGGACAGGAACCGTTGTATTTT. It yields the protein CATSDWGQEPLYF.